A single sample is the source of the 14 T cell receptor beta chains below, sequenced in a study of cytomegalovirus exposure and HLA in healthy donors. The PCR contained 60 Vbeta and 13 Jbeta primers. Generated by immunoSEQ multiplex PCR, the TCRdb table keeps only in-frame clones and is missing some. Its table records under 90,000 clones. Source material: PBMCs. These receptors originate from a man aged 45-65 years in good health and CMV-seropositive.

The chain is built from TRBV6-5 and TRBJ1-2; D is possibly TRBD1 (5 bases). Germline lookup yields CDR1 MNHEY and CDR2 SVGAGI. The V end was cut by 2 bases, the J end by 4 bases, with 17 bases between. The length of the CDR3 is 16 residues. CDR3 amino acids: CASSYKGEGLSYGYTF. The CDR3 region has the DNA TGTGCCAGCAGTTACAAGGGCGAGGGACTCTCCTATGGCTACACCTTC.

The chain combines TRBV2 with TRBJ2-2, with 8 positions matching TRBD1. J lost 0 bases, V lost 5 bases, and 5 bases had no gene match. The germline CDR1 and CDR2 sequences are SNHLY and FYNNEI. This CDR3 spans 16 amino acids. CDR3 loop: CASSPNRGSNTGELFF. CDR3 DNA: TGTGCCAGCAGTCCCAACAGGGGGTCGAACACCGGGGAGCTGTTTTTT.

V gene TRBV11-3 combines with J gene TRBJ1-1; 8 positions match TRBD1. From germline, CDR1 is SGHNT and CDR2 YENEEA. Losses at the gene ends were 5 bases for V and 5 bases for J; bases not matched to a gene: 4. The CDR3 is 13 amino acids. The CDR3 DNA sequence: TGTGCCAGCAGCCTAACAGGGGGAACTGAAGCTTTCTTT. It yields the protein CASSLTGGTEAFF.

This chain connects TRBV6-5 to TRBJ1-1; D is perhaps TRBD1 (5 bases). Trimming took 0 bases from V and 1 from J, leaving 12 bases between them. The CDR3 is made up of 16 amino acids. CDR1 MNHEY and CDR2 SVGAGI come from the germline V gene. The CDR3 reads CASSYSPGRANTEAFF. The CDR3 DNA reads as TGTGCCAGCAGTTACTCCCCGGGCAGGGCGAACACTGAAGCTTTCTTT.

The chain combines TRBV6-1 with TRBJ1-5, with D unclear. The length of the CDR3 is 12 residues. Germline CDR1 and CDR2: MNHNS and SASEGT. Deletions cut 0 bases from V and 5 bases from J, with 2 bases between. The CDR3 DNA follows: TGTGCCAGCAGTGAAGCCTATCAGCCCCAGCATTTT. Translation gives CASSEAYQPQHF.

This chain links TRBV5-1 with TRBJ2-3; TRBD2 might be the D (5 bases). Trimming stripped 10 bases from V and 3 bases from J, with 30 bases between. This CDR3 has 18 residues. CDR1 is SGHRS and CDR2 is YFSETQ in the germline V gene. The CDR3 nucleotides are TGCGCCCCCAGCTTGGGAGCGGCAGCATCCCGTATTACAGATACGCAGTATTTT. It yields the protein CAPSLGAAASRITDTQYF.

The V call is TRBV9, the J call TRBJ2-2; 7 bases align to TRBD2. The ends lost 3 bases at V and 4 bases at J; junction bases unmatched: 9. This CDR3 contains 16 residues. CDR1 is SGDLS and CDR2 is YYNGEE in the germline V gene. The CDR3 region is CASSGPREGRTGELFF. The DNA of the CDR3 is TGTGCCAGCAGCGGCCCAAGGGAGGGCCGCACCGGGGAGCTGTTTTTT.

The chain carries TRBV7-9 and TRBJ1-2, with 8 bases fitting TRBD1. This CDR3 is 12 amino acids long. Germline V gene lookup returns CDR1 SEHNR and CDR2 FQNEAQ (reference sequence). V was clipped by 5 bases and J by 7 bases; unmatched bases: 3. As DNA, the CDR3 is TGTGCCAGCAGCCCAGGGGGCGTTGGCTACACCTTC. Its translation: CASSPGGVGYTF.

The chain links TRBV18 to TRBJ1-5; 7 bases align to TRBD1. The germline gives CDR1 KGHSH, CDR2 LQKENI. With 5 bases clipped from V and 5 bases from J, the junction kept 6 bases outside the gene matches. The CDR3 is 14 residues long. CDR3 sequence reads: CASSAQGQDQPQHF. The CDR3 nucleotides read TGTGCCAGCTCAGCACAGGGGCAGGATCAGCCCCAGCATTTT.

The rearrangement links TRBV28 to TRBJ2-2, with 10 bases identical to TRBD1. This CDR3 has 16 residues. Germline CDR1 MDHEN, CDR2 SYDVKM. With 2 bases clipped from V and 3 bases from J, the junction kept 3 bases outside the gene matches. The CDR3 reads CASSLGQGVDTGELFF. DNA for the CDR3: TGTGCCAGCAGTTTAGGACAGGGGGTAGACACCGGGGAGCTGTTTTTT. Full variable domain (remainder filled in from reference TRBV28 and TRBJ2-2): DVKVTQSSRYLVKRTGEKVFLECVQDMDHENMFWYRQDPGLGLRLIYFSYDVKMKEKGDIPEGYSVSREKKERFSLILESASTNQTSMYLCASSLGQGVDTGELFFGEGSRLTVL.

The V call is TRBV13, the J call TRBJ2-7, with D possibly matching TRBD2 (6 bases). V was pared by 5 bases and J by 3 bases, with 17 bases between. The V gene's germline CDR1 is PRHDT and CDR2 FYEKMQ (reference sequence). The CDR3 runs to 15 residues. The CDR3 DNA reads TGTGCCAGCAGCCTCCGACGGGGGAGCGGCTACGAGCAGTACTTC. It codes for CASSLRRGSGYEQYF.

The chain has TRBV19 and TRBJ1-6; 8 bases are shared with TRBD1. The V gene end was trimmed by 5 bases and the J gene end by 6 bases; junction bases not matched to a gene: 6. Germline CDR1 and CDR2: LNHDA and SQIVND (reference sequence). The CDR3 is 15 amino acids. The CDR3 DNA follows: TGTGCCAGTAGTGCCTCGGACAGGGCTAATTCACCCCTCCACTTT. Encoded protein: CASSASDRANSPLHF.

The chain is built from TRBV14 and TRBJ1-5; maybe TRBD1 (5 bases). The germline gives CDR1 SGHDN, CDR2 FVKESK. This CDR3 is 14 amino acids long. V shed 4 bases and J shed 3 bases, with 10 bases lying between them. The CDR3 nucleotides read TGTGCCAGCAGCCGTCAGGGTCTCAATCAGCCCCAGCATTTT. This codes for CASSRQGLNQPQHF.

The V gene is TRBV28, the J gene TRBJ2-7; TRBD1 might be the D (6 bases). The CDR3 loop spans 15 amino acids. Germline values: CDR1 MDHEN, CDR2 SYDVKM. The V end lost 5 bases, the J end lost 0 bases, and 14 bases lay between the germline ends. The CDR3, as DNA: TGTGCCAGCAGTCAACAGGGATATGACTCCTACGAGCAGTACTTC. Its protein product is CASSQQGYDSYEQYF.